This note documents a single T cell receptor (beta chain) sequence. The entry originates in a study of blood T cell repertoires in COVID-19. About the research overall: COVID-19 samples collected from the United States, Italy and Spain covered acute and convalescent phases.

Using immunoSEQ multiplex PCR, the repertoire was profiled, and TCRdb retains in-frame clones only, with some absent. This sample has about 18,000 clones; 88% occur once, and the top ten carry approximately 9.9%. The CDR3 contains 15 residues. Trimming removed 2 bases from V and 7 bases from J, with 17 bases in between. Germline V lookup: CDR1 ENHRY, CDR2 SYGVKD. The receptor was derived from a man in his forties or fifties with active COVID-19. Sequenced: peripheral blood. The gene calls are TRBV10-3 and TRBJ1-2, with a possible D match to TRBD1 (6 bases). The CDR3 spells CAISEPLSRGAGYTF. The CDR3 DNA follows: TGTGCCATCAGTGAGCCCTTGAGCAGGGGCGCTGGCTACACCTTC.